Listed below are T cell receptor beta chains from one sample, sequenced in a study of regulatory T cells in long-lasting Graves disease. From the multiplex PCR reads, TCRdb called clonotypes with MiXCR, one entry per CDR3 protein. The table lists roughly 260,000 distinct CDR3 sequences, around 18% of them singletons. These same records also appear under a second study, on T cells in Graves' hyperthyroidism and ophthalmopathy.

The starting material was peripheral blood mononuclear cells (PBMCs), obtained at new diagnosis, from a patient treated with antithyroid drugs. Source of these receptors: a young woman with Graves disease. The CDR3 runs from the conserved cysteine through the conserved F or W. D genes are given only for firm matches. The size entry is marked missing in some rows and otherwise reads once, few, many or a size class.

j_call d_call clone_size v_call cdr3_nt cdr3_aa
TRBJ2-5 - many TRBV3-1 TGTGCCAGCAGCCAAACGAATAGGGAGACCCAGTACTTC CASSQTNRETQYF
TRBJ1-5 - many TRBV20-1 TGCAGTGCTAGAGATGCCCCCTACAGGGCCCAGCATTTT CSARDAPYRAQHF
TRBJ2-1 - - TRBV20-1 TGCAGTGCTAGGTTGGGCATCGATGAGCAGTTCTTC CSARLGIDEQFF
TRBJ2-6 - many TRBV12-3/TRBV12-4 TGTGCCAGCACCATGGACGGAAGCTCTGGGGCCAACGTCCTGACTTTC CASTMDGSSGANVLTF
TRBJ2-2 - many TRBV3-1 TGTGCCAGCAGCCTAGGGGCGGGCGGGGAGCTGTTTTTT CASSLGAGGELFF
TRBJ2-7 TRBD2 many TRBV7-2 TGTGCCAGCGCCCGGGGGGGGACACCCTGGGAGCAGTACTTC CASARGGTPWEQYF
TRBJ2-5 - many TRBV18 TGTGCCAGCTCACCGGACCGGGACCTCCAAGAGACCCAGTACTTC CASSPDRDLQETQYF
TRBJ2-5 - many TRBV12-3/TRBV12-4 TGTGCCAGCAGTACCACGATGATGTCCTTCGGAGAGACCCAGTACTTC CASSTTMMSFGETQYF
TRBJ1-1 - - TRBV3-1 TGTGCCAGCAGCCATGCGGGGGAGGGCGTCGAAGCTTTCTTT CASSHAGEGVEAFF
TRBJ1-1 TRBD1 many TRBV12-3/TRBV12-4 TGTGCCAGCAGTCACCTTGACAGGGGGCACACTGAAGCTTTCTTT CASSHLDRGHTEAFF
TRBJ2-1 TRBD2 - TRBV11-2 TGTGCCAGCAGCACCCGGCGCGGGGTCGGACCGGGGGGAGCTGAGCAGTTCTTC CASSTRRGVGPGGAEQFF
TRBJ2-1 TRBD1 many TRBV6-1 TGTGCCAGCAGTGGATGGGACAGGGATTTACATGAGCAGTTCTTC CASSGWDRDLHEQFF
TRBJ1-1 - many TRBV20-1 TGCAGTGCTACCCCCATGAACACTGAAGCTTTCTTT CSATPMNTEAFF
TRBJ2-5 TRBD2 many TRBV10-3 TGTGCCATCAACGACGCGGGGGGAAAAGAGACCCAGTACTTC CAINDAGGKETQYF
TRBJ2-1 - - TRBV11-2 TGTGCCAGCAGCAAAGAGACCGCTAGCGTCTACAATGAGCAGTTCTTC CASSKETASVYNEQFF
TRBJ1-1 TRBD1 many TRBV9 TGTGCCAGCAGCGTAGACAGGGGAGGTCGAGCTGAAGCTTTCTTT CASSVDRGGRAEAFF
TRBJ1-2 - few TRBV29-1 TGCAACGGGGCAGGGACCTATGGCTACACCTTC CNGAGTYGYTF
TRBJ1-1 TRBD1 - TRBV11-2 TGTGCCAGCAGCGCAGGGGGGCGGAGCACTGAAGCTTTCTTT CASSAGGRSTEAFF
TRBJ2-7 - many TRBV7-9 TGTGCCAGCAGCCACAGGGATGGCGAGCAGTACTTC CASSHRDGEQYF
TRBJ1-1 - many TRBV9 TGTGCCAGCAGCGTGGACGGGAAACTGACCACTGAAGCTTTCTTT CASSVDGKLTTEAFF
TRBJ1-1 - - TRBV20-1 TGCAGTGCTAGCTTCTTCGGCAGTTTATTTTATGCGAACACTGAAGCTTTCTTT CSASFFGSLFYANTEAFF
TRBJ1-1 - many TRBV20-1 TGCAGTGCTAAAGTAACAGGCCCCTATGAAGCTTTCTTT CSAKVTGPYEAFF
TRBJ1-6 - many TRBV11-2 TGCGCCAGCAGCCAAGAGGCCCCCAGGATAACAAATTCACCCCTCCACTTT CASSQEAPRITNSPLHF
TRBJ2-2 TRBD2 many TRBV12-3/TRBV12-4 TGTGCCAGCAGTCGCGGACTAGCGGCGGGCACCGGGGAGCTGTTTTTT CASSRGLAAGTGELFF
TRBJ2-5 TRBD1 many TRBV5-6 TGTGCCAGCAGCTTGATTGGGGACAGGGACGGCGAGACCCAGTACTTC CASSLIGDRDGETQYF
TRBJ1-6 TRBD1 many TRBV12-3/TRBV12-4 TGTGCCAGCAGTTTCCGGACAGGTGGTTCACCCCTCCACTTT CASSFRTGGSPLHF
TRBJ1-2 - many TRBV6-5 TGTGCCAGCAGTTACTCGATAACAACCAACTATGGCTACACCTTC CASSYSITTNYGYTF
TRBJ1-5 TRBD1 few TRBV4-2 TGTGCCAGCAGCCGAGGGGACAGGGGAGGCGGTCAGCCCCAGCATTTT CASSRGDRGGGQPQHF
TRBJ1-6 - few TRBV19 TGTGCCAGTAGTATAGCGGGGGCTAACTATAATTCACCCCTCCACTTT CASSIAGANYNSPLHF
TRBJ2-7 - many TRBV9 TGTGCCAGCTCCACCGGGACGGGGACCTACGAGCAGTACTTC CASSTGTGTYEQYF
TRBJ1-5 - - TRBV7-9 TGTGCCAGCAGCTTAGGTCAGCTCCAGCATTTT CASSLGQLQHF
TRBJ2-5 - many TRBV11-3 TGTGCCAGCAGCTTAGATGGGCTCCAAGAGACCCAGTACTTC CASSLDGLQETQYF
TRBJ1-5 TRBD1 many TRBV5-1 TGCGCCAGCAGCTTAAGTGGAGGGGGCGGCAATCAGCCCCAGCATTTT CASSLSGGGGNQPQHF
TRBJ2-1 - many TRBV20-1 TGCAGTGCCAGCCGTGGAGGGCTCTCCTACAATGAGCAGTTCTTC CSASRGGLSYNEQFF
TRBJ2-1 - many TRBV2 TGTGCCAGCATAACACTCAGCTCCTACAATGAGCAGTTCTTC CASITLSSYNEQFF
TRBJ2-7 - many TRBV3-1 TGTGCCAGCAGCCAAAATACCTACGAGCAGTACTTC CASSQNTYEQYF
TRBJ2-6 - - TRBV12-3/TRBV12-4 TGTGCCAGCAGTCTGCCAGGGGTTGGGGCCAACGTCCTGACTTTC CASSLPGVGANVLTF
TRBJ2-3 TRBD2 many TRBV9 TGTGCCAGCAGCGTAGTAGCGGGGGACACAGATACGCAGTATTTT CASSVVAGDTDTQYF
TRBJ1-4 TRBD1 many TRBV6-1 TGTGCCAGCAGTCTCGCCGGGACAGGGGATGAAAAACTGTTTTTT CASSLAGTGDEKLFF